The 7 T cell receptor beta chains below all came from one sample that was sequenced in a study of Graves' ophthalmopathy and Graves' hyperthyroidism. The study amplified TCR beta CDR3 regions using RNA transcripts. The first-round RT-PCR employed HTBI primers together with the Qiagen OneStep RT-PCR kit. A multiplex PCR was then performed as the second round. Each CDR3 protein is one row after TCRdb ran MiXCR on the multiplex PCR reads. The table includes about 620,000 distinct CDR3 sequences, 22% detected once. Sequenced sample: peripheral blood. Receptors originate from a woman between 18 and 29 years old with stable Graves' hyperthyroidism. Some clones in this sample may be carry-over from other donors' samples.

V usage is TRBV4-1 and J usage is TRBJ1-2; D is undetermined. CDR3 length: 14 residues. Germline CDR1 reads MGHRA; CDR2 reads YSYEKL. The germline V and J ends were trimmed by 1 base and 2 bases, with 8 bases remaining between them. The CDR3 DNA reads as TGCGCCAGCAGCCAAGGAAGGCTAAACTATGGCTACACCTTC. The encoded protein is CASSQGRLNYGYTF.

This clonotype was counted many times. The chain joins TRBV20-1 to TRBJ2-5; TRBD2 matches 11 bases. V was pared by 5 bases and J by 5 bases, with 4 bases of the junction left unmatched. The germline V gene encodes CDR1 DFQATT and CDR2 SNEGSKA (reference sequence). This CDR3 is built from 13 residues. CDR3 bases: TGCAGTGCTTTAGCGGGGGGGCCCGAGACCCAGTACTTC. Protein: CSALAGGPETQYF.

This CDR3 is CASSPLLSGGSYEQYF. CDR3 DNA sequence: TGTGCCAGCAGTCCCCTTCTTAGCGGGGGATCCTACGAGCAGTACTTC. The chain has TRBV27 and TRBJ2-7, with 9 positions matching TRBD2. This CDR3 contains 16 residues. Germline CDR1 and CDR2: MNHEY and SMNVEV (reference sequence). J lost 1 base, V lost 5 bases, and 9 bases had no gene match.

This clonotype was observed many times. The rearrangement uses TRBV7-9 and TRBJ1-6, with TRBD1 matching over 7 bases. The germline gives CDR1 SEHNR, CDR2 FQNEAQ (reference sequence). Losses at the gene ends were 3 bases for V and 6 bases for J; bases not matched to a gene: 2. This CDR3 contains 14 residues. CDR3 protein: CASSLDRFNSPLHF. In nucleotides, the CDR3 is TGTGCCAGCAGCTTGGACAGGTTTAATTCACCCCTCCACTTT.

This clonotype was recorded many times. The V and J genes are TRBV20-1 and TRBJ2-7, with D perhaps assigned TRBD1 or TRBD2 (6 bases each). The germline V and J ends were trimmed by 4 bases and 3 bases, with 10 bases remaining between them. Germline CDR1 DFQATT, CDR2 SNEGSKA (reference sequence). This CDR3 contains 12 residues. The CDR3 is CSAKGEVYEQYF. The DNA of the CDR3 is TGCAGTGCTAAGGGGGAGGTCTACGAGCAGTACTTC.

This clonotype was seen many times. CDR3 sequence reads: CASSFWGQPQHF. CDR3 bases: TGTGCCAGCAGTTTTTGGGGTCAGCCCCAGCATTTT. This rearrangement joins TRBV12-3 or TRBV12-4 to TRBJ1-5; D gene unclear. V dropped 3 bases and J dropped 6 bases, with 6 bases sitting between them. The CDR3 extends over 12 amino acids.

Comment on this clonotype: A junction end diverges from the germline sequence, so it may reflect a read error. CDR3 loop: CSARDHTLGVVQTHYF. As DNA, the CDR3 is TGCAGTGCTAGAGATCACACTCTGGGCGTCGTACAGACCCACTACTTC. This rearrangement joins TRBV20-1 to TRBJ2-5; no definite D call. This CDR3 has 16 residues. Germline V gene data show CDR1 as DFQATT and CDR2 as SNEGSKA (reference sequence).